Listed here are 16 T cell receptor beta chains from one sample, sequenced in a study of cytomegalovirus exposure and HLA in healthy donors. The primer mix had 60 Vbeta and 13 Jbeta primers. Method: immunoSEQ multiplex PCR; TCRdb's copy keeps in-frame clones and lacks some. The data show 150,000 to 200,000 clones, over 70% seen once. The sample taken for sequencing was PBMCs. These receptors originate from a woman in her twenties or thirties in good health and CMV-seronegative.

The rearrangement uses TRBV7-2 and TRBJ2-1, with TRBD2 matching over 10 bases. The germline gives CDR1 SGHTA, CDR2 FQGNSA. J was trimmed by 3 bases and V by 1 base; bases with no gene match: 3. The CDR3 is 16 amino acids. The CDR3 reads CASSLERGGDYNEQFF. The CDR3, as DNA: TGTGCCAGCAGCTTAGAGCGGGGGGGCGACTACAATGAGCAGTTCTTC.

In this sample, this clone turned up once. One end of the junction fails to match germline, which may point to a read error. The CDR3 nucleotides read TGCAGCGTTGGCGGGACGGGGTCTGGGGCCAACGGCCTGACTTTC. Protein: CSVGGTGSGANGLTF. The chain has TRBV29-1 and TRBJ2-6; a weak D match, TRBD2 (6 bases). The length of the CDR3 is 15 residues. Germline-derived CDR1 and CDR2 are SQVTM and ANQGSEA. Supplemented by reference TRBV29-1 and TRBJ2-6, the full variable domain reads SAVISQKPSRDICQRGTSLTIQCQVDSQVTMMFWYRQQPGQSLTLIATANQGSEATYESGFVIDKFPISRPNLTFSTLTVSNMSPEDSSIYLCSVGGTGSGANGLTFGAGSRLTVL.

The genes are TRBV28 and TRBJ2-7, with D unclear. The CDR3 consists of 14 residues. V was clipped by 4 bases and J by 5 bases, with 15 bases between them. Germline V CDR1 and CDR2: MDHEN, SYDVKM. CDR3 amino acids: CASSSPQVYHEQYF. The CDR3 nucleotides are TGTGCCAGCAGTTCTCCGCAGGTCTACCACGAGCAGTACTTC.

The chain joins TRBV7-2 to TRBJ2-1, with 9 nucleotides matching TRBD2. Germline loops: CDR1 SGHTA, CDR2 FQGNSA. V gave up 5 bases and J gave up 7 bases; unmatched junction bases: 12. The CDR3 has 16 residues. CDR3 protein: CASSPRTSVPWNEQFF. The CDR3 region has the DNA TGTGCCAGCAGCCCTAGGACTAGCGTGCCATGGAATGAGCAGTTCTTC.

This chain uses TRBV6-6 with TRBJ2-1; D uncertain. Germline V gene data show CDR1 as MNHNY and CDR2 as SVGAGI (reference sequence). The CDR3 covers 11 residues. V was pared by 4 bases and J by 5 bases, with 3 bases between. CDR3 amino acids: CASSLDNEQFF. DNA for the CDR3: TGTGCCAGCAGTTTAGACAATGAGCAGTTCTTC.

The V and J genes are TRBV7-9 and TRBJ1-2; tentatively, D is TRBD1 (5 bases). The CDR3 has 15 residues. Germline V gene sequence: CDR1 SEHNR, CDR2 FQNEAQ (reference sequence). V lost 5 bases and J 0 bases, leaving 13 bases between the germline ends. The CDR3 DNA is TGTGCCAGCAGCACCCCGACAGTTTCTAACTATGGCTACACCTTC. Protein product: CASSTPTVSNYGYTF.

The CDR3 here is CAWSVVRPGQLYEQYF. The CDR3 DNA sequence: TGTGCCTGGAGTGTCGTACGGCCGGGACAACTCTACGAGCAGTACTTC. This sequence joins TRBV30 and TRBJ2-7; possible D gene TRBD1, 6 bases. CDR1 and CDR2 from the germline V gene are GTSNPN and SVGIG (reference sequence). Trimming cost V 0 bases and J 3 bases, with 18 bases left between them. The CDR3 runs 16 residues. Full variable domain (outside the CDR3, taken from reference TRBV30 and TRBJ2-7): SQTIHQWPATLVQPVGSPLSLECTVEGTSNPNLYWYRQAAGRGLQLLFYSVGIGQISSEVPQNLSASRPQDRQFILSSKKLLLSDSGFYLCAWSVVRPGQLYEQYFGPGTRLTVT.

In nucleotides, the CDR3 is TGTGCCAGCAGCTTGGGATGGTCAGGAGGACAGAGCTCTGGAAACACCATATATTTT. This encodes CASSLGWSGGQSSGNTIYF. The gene calls are TRBV5-6 and TRBJ1-3; D possibly corresponds to TRBD1 (6 bases). The CDR3 runs 19 residues. Germline V CDR1 and CDR2: SGHDT, YYEEEE. V shed 0 bases and J shed 0 bases, with 19 bases lying between them.

This chain connects TRBV9 to TRBJ2-1, with 9 positions matching TRBD1. From germline, CDR1 is SGDLS and CDR2 YYNGEE. The CDR3 sequence is 15 residues long. Unmatched junction bases numbered 9, after V lost 2 bases and J lost 9 bases. In DNA, the CDR3 is TGTGCCAGCAGCGTGGCCGGGACAGGGAGGAGTGAGCAGTTCTTC. This translates into CASSVAGTGRSEQFF.

The chain combines TRBV7-9 with TRBJ2-1; 9 bases match TRBD1. The ends lost 4 bases at V and 8 bases at J; junction bases unmatched: 9. This CDR3 has 15 residues. Germline V lookup: CDR1 SEHNR, CDR2 FQNEAQ (reference sequence). CDR3 region: CASSSNRDRVHEQFF. CDR3 DNA sequence: TGTGCCAGCAGCTCAAACCGGGACAGGGTACATGAGCAGTTCTTC. Drawing the rest from reference TRBV7-9 and TRBJ2-1, the complete variable domain is DTGVSQNPRHKITKRGQNVTFRCDPISEHNRLYWYRQTLGQGPEFLTYFQNEAQLEKSRLLSDRFSAERPKGSFSTLEIQRTEQGDSAMYLCASSSNRDRVHEQFFGPGTRLTVL.

The chain recombines TRBV5-1 with TRBJ2-7; 7 nucleotides line up with TRBD2. Germline V gene data show CDR1 as SGHRS and CDR2 as YFSETQ. The V gene end was trimmed by 6 bases and the J gene end by 1 base; junction bases not matched to a gene: 4. CDR3 length: 13 amino acids. CDR3 in DNA: TGCGCCAGCAAAACTAGCGATTCCTACGAGCAGTACTTC. This gives the protein CASKTSDSYEQYF.

For the CDR3, the DNA is TGTGCCAGCAGCGTAGGGTGGGGCAGTCAGCCCCAGCATTTT. This gives the protein CASSVGWGSQPQHF. This chain uses TRBV9 with TRBJ1-5, with D tentatively TRBD1 (5 bases). Trimming shortened V by 0 bases and J by 6 bases, and 10 bases separated the two germline ends. Looked up from germline, CDR1 is SGDLS and CDR2 is YYNGEE. This CDR3 comprises 14 residues.

The chain carries TRBV10-3 and TRBJ2-7; maybe TRBD2 (5 bases). The V gene's germline CDR1 is ENHRY and CDR2 SYGVKD. This CDR3 is 13 amino acids long. V shed 11 bases and J shed 6 bases, with 20 bases lying between them. The CDR3 sequence is CAAGRASEAEQYF. CDR3 bases: TGTGCCGCTGGACGGGCGTCGGAGGCCGAGCAGTACTTC.

The V gene is TRBV5-4, the J gene TRBJ2-2, with 8 bases identical to TRBD2. CDR1 and CDR2 (germline): SGHNT, YYREEE (reference sequence). The CDR3 is 16 residues long. The V and J ends lost 1 base and 3 bases, in that order; junction bases with no gene match: 5. CDR3 coding DNA: TGTGCCAGCAGCTTGAAAGCGGGGGTAGACACCGGGGAGCTGTTTTTT. This codes for CASSLKAGVDTGELFF.

V and J are TRBV5-5 and TRBJ1-5; 10 bases are a match to TRBD1. Trimming at V came to 7 bases and at J to 7 bases, leaving 2 bases not matched to a gene. CDR3 length: 12 amino acids. Germline V gene sequence: CDR1 SGHKS, CDR2 YYEKEE (reference sequence). The DNA of the CDR3 is TGTGCCAGCGGGACAGGGGAACAGCCCCAGCATTTT. Amino acid sequence: CASGTGEQPQHF.

This chain links TRBV7-3 with TRBJ1-3, with D possibly TRBD1 on 5 matching bases. Trimming removed 8 bases at V and 2 bases at J, with 10 bases between. Germline V gene lookup returns CDR1 SGHTA and CDR2 FQGTGA. The CDR3 spans 13 residues. The CDR3 sequence is CASGTGPGNTIYF. The CDR3 nucleotides read TGTGCCAGCGGAACAGGCCCTGGAAACACCATATATTTT.